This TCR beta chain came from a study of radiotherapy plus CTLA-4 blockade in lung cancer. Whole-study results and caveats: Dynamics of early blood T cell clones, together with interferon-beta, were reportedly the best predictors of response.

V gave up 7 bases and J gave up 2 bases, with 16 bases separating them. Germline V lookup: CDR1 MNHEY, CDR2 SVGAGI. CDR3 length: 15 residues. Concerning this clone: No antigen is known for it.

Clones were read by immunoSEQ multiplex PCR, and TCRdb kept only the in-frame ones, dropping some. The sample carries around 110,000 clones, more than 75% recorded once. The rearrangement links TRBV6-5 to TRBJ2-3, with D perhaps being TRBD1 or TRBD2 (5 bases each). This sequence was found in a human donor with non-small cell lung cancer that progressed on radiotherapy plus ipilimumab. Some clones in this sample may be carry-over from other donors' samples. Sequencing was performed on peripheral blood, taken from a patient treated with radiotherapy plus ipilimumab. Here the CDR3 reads CASTETGTTTDTQYF. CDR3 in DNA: TGTGCCAGCACCGAGACCGGGACCACCACAGATACGCAGTATTTT.